This T cell receptor beta chain appears in the sequencing data of a study of CD8+CD57+ T cells in acquired aplastic anemia. About the research overall: Sorting CD4+ and CD8+ cells gave DNA averaging around 3 ug.

Trimming took 5 bases from V and 3 from J; bases not matched to a gene: 5. Germline V gene lookup returns CDR1 SGHVS and CDR2 FQNEAQ. The CDR3 is 14 residues long. This clonotype was recorded many times. Genomic DNA templated the TCR beta VDJ and CDR3 profiling. TCRdb independently ran MiXCR on the reads; one entry per CDR3 protein. The data hold hundreds of thousands of distinct CDR3 sequences, with roughly 50% observed a single time. The chain recombines TRBV7-8 with TRBJ1-2; 8 bases fit TRBD1. The sequence was collected from a human donor with severe aplastic anemia or a healthy control (not recorded which). Sequenced sample: sorted CD4+, CD8+, or CD8+CD57+ T cells (not recorded which) from PBMCs. The CDR3 sequence: CASSDRQGYYGYTF. CDR3 nucleotides: TGTGCCAGCAGCGACAGACAGGGGTACTATGGCTACACCTTC.